A selection of T cell receptor beta chains follows, all from one sample in a study of radiation and T cells in renal cell carcinoma. TCRdb's table, derived via immunoSEQ multiplex PCR, lists solely in-frame clones and lacks some. The sample lists about 150,000 clones, approximately 90% seen once, with 10% to 15% in the top ten. This sample comprised blood, obtained from a patient whose treatment included radiotherapy and nephrectomy. Receptors originate from a woman aged 50 to 65 with renal cell carcinoma. CDR3s include the opening cysteine and the closing phenylalanine or tryptophan. A D gene is named only where the DNA matches it firmly. The listing skips clone size in some rows; elsewhere it reads once, few, many or a size class.

clone size,J gene,V gene,D gene,CDR3 protein,CDR3 DNA
.,TRBJ1-4,TRBV5-5,.,CASSPRFTDTKAKLFF,TGTGCCAGCAGCCCCCGATTTACAGATACGAAGGCAAAACTGTTTTTT
.,TRBJ2-5,TRBV2,TRBD2,CASKGLAGGETQYF,TGTGCCAGCAAAGGACTAGCGGGGGGAGAGACCCAGTACTTC
.,TRBJ2-3,TRBV4-1,.,CASSHLSGVRYTDTQYF,TGCGCCAGCAGCCACCTCTCGGGGGTAAGATACACAGATACGCAGTATTTT
.,TRBJ1-1,TRBV5-1,.,CASSLEPGDTEAFF,TGCGCCAGCAGCTTGGAGCCTGGCGACACTGAAGCTTTCTTT
once,TRBJ1-4,TRBV9,TRBD1,CASSVWDRGGKLFF,TGTGCCAGCAGCGTTTGGGACAGGGGCGGAAAACTGTTTTTT
.,TRBJ1-2,TRBV4-3,TRBD1,CASSLDRGDGYTF,TGCGCCAGCAGCCTGGACAGGGGGGATGGCTACACCTTC
.,TRBJ2-7,TRBV7-2,TRBD1,CASSPGTAPRGQYF,TGTGCCAGCAGCCCCGGGACAGCTCCGAGGGGGCAGTACTTC
.,TRBJ1-1,TRBV9,.,CASSAPPGLSTEAFF,TGTGCCAGCAGCGCCCCCCCGGGGCTAAGCACTGAAGCTTTCTTT
.,TRBJ2-2,TRBV11-3,.,CASSFRSLGELFF,TGTGCCAGCAGCTTCCGTAGCCTCGGGGAGCTGTTTTTT
.,TRBJ1-1,TRBV7-9,.,CASRPRGGTEAFF,TGTGCCAGCAGACCCAGAGGAGGCACTGAAGCTTTCTTT
.,TRBJ1-6,TRBV6-6,.,CASRQQGNNSPLHF,TGTGCCAGCAGACAGCAGGGCAATAATTCACCCCTCCACTTT
.,TRBJ2-3,TRBV7-9,.,CASSVRGAITSTDTQYF,TGTGCCAGCAGCGTAAGGGGCGCGATTACTAGCACAGATACGCAGTATTTT
.,TRBJ1-3,TRBV6-1,.,CASSEQGRNTIYF,TGTGCCAGCAGTGAACAGGGAAGAAACACCATATATTTT
.,TRBJ1-6,TRBV30,TRBD1,CAWRTGTGNSPLHF,TGTGCCTGGAGGACCGGGACAGGAAATTCACCCCTCCACTTT
.,TRBJ2-5,TRBV28,.,CASSLAREETQYF,TGTGCCAGCAGTTTAGCCAGGGAAGAGACCCAGTACTTC
.,TRBJ2-7,TRBV11-2,TRBD1,CASSLVTGVWSEQYF,TGTGCCAGCAGCTTAGTGACAGGGGTCTGGAGCGAGCAGTACTTC
.,TRBJ2-3,TRBV7-6,TRBD2,CASSQGTSGGWRTDTQYF,TGTGCCAGCAGCCAGGGGACTAGCGGGGGCTGGCGCACAGATACGCAGTATTTT
.,TRBJ1-1,TRBV19,TRBD1,CASSRGQGAGNTEAFF,TGTGCCAGTAGTAGAGGACAGGGAGCGGGGAACACTGAAGCTTTCTTT
.,TRBJ1-5,TRBV2,.,CASSEDRLPNQPQHF,TGTGCCAGCAGTGAAGACCGACTTCCGAATCAGCCCCAGCATTTT
.,TRBJ1-1,TRBV10-1,.,CASSKTVFTEAFF,TGCGCCAGCAGCAAAACGGTGTTCACTGAAGCTTTCTTT
.,TRBJ2-1,TRBV18,TRBD2,CASSPRGISGANEQFF,TGTGCCAGCTCACCACGGGGTATTAGCGGGGCTAATGAGCAGTTCTTC
.,TRBJ2-5,TRBV10-3,.,CAISMDRETQYF,TGTGCCATCAGCATGGACCGGGAGACCCAGTACTTC
.,TRBJ2-3,TRBV4-1,TRBD2,CASSQTTSGGVADTQYF,TGCGCCAGCAGCCAAACGACTAGCGGGGGGGTCGCAGATACGCAGTATTTT
.,TRBJ1-1,TRBV5-1,TRBD1,CASSSLRGLNTEAFF,TGCGCCAGCAGCTCCCTCAGGGGGCTGAACACTGAAGCTTTCTTT
.,TRBJ2-2,TRBV6-1,TRBD1,CASSVRTDRAGGELFF,TGTGCCAGCAGTGTCAGGACGGACAGGGCTGGCGGGGAGCTGTTTTTT
few,TRBJ1-1,TRBV29-1,TRBD1,CSAEGGGAKFGFF,TGCAGCGCTGAGGGAGGGGGCGCGAAGTTCGGTTTCTTT
.,TRBJ2-1,TRBV19,TRBD1,CASSIQTGNGDEQFF,TGTGCCAGTAGTATTCAGACAGGGAATGGAGATGAGCAGTTCTTC
.,TRBJ1-5,TRBV6-1,.,CASITDGGFRPQHF,TGTGCCAGCATTACTGACGGGGGCTTTCGCCCCCAGCATTTT
.,TRBJ2-7,TRBV4-1,TRBD2,CASSQYSGGWDEQYF,TGCGCCAGCAGCCAATATTCGGGGGGGTGGGACGAGCAGTACTTC
once,TRBJ2-7,TRBV7-2,.,CASSSRTRGYEQYF,TGTGCCAGCAGCTCGAGGACACGCGGCTACGAGCAGTACTTC
.,TRBJ1-1,TRBV7-6,.,CASSLARRTEAFF,TGTGCCAGCAGCTTAGCACGTCGCACTGAAGCTTTCTTT
.,TRBJ2-5,TRBV5-8,.,CASRQGSLETQYF,TGTGCCAGCAGGCAGGGGAGCCTGGAGACCCAGTACTTC
once,TRBJ2-7,TRBV10-3,TRBD2,CAISDGGGSSYEQYF,TGTGCCATCAGTGACGGGGGAGGGAGCTCCTACGAGCAGTACTTC
.,TRBJ2-7,TRBV7-3,TRBD1,CASSLNTGGSYEQYF,TGTGCCAGCAGCCTCAATACAGGGGGTTCCTACGAGCAGTACTTC
.,TRBJ1-4,TRBV5-4,TRBD1,CASSYRQGAPANEKLFF,TGTGCCAGCAGCTACCGACAGGGGGCGCCTGCTAATGAAAAACTGTTTTTT
.,TRBJ1-4,TRBV5-1,.,CASSLGSGVTNEKLFF,TGCGCCAGCAGCTTGGGGTCAGGGGTCACTAATGAAAAACTGTTTTTT
.,TRBJ2-2,TRBV19,TRBD2,CASSMGLAGNTGELFF,TGTGCCAGTAGTATGGGTCTAGCGGGGAACACCGGGGAGCTGTTTTTT
.,TRBJ1-6,TRBV9,.,CASSVGSVTRGSPLHF,TGTGCCAGCAGCGTAGGGTCGGTTACTCGGGGGTCACCCCTCCACTTT
.,TRBJ1-1,TRBV5-6,.,CASSLAGVSTEAFF,TGTGCCAGCAGCTTGGCAGGGGTGAGCACTGAAGCTTTCTTT
.,TRBJ1-4,TRBV7-9,.,CVTRGNGEKLFF,TGCGTGACGAGGGGGAATGGGGAAAAACTGTTTTTT
.,TRBJ2-7,TRBV18,.,CASSPVTHPPGDEQYF,TGTGCCAGCTCACCAGTCACTCACCCTCCCGGGGACGAGCAGTACTTC
once,TRBJ2-7,TRBV14,.,CASSRNVPYEQYF,TGTGCCAGCAGCCGAAATGTCCCCTACGAGCAGTACTTC
.,TRBJ1-1,TRBV6-5,.,CASSYLGEGRGTEAFF,TGTGCCAGCAGTTACTTGGGGGAAGGGAGAGGTACTGAAGCTTTCTTT
.,TRBJ2-1,TRBV6-5,.,CASSYSTLGSYNEQFF,TGTGCCAGCAGTTACTCGACTCTGGGTTCCTACAATGAGCAGTTCTTC
once,TRBJ1-2,TRBV19,.,CASSIDRDGANYGYTF,TGTGCCAGTAGTATAGATCGAGACGGAGCTAACTATGGCTACACCTTC
once,TRBJ1-2,TRBV30,.,CAWSPAGLGYTF,TGTGCCTGGAGCCCAGCGGGCCTGGGCTACACCTTC